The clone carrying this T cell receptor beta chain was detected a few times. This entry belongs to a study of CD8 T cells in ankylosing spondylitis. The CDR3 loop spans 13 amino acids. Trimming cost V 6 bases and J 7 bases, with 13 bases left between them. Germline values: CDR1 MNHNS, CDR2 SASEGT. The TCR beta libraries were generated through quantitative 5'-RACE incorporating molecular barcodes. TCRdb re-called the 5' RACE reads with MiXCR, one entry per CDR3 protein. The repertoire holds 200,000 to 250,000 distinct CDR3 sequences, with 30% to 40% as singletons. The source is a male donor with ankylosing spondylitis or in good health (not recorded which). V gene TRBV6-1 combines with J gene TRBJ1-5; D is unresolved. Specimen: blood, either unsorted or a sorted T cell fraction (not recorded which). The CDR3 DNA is TGTGCCAGCAGACGAGGGAAGAGGCAGCCCCAGCATTTT. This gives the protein CASRRGKRQPQHF.